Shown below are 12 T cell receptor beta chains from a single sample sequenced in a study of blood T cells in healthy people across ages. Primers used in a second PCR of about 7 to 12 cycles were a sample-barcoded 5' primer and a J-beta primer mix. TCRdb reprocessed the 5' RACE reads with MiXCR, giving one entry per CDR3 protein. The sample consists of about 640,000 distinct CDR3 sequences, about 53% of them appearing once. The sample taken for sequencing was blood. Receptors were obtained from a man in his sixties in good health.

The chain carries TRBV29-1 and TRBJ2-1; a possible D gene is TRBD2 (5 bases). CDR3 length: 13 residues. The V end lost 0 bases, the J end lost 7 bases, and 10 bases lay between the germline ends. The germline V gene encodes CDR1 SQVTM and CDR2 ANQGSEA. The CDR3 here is CSVEDIGGNEQFF. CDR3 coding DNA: TGCAGCGTTGAAGATATTGGAGGTAATGAGCAGTTCTTC.

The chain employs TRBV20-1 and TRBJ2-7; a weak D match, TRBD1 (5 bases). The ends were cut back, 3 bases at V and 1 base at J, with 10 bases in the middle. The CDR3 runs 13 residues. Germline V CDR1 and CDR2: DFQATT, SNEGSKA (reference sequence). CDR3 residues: CSARSDTSYEQYF. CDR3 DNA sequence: TGCAGTGCTAGGTCGGACACGTCCTACGAGCAGTACTTC.

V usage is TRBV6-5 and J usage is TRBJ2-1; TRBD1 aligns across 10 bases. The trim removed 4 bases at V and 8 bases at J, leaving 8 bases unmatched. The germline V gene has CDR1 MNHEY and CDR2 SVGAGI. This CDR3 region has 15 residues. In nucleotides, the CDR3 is TGTGCCAGCAGTTGCGCCGGGACAGGGGACTATGAGCAGTTCTTC. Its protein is CASSCAGTGDYEQFF.

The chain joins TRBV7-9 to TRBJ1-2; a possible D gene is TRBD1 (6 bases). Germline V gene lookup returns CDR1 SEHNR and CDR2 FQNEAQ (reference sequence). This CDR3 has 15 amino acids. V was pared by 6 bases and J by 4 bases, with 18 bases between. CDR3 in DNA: TGTGCCAGCAGGTCCCTAGGGGGGATGCTCTATGGCTACACCTTC. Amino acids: CASRSLGGMLYGYTF. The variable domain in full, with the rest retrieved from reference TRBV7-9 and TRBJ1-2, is DTGVSQNPRHKITKRGQNVTFRCDPISEHNRLYWYRQTLGQGPEFLTYFQNEAQLEKSRLLSDRFSAERPKGSFSTLEIQRTEQGDSAMYLCASRSLGGMLYGYTFGSGTRLTVV.

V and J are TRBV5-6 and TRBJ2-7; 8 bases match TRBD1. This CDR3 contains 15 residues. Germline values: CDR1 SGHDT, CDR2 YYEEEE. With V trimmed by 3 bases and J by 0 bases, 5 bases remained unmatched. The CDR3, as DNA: TGTGCCAGCAGCTGGCAGGGGGCCGCCTCCTACGAGCAGTACTTC. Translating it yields CASSWQGAASYEQYF.

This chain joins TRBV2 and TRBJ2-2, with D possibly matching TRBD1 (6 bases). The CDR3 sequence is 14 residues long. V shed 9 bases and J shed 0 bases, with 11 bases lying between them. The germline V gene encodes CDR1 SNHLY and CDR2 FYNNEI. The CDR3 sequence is CASYRTANTGELFF. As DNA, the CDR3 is TGTGCCAGTTACCGGACAGCGAACACCGGGGAGCTGTTTTTT.

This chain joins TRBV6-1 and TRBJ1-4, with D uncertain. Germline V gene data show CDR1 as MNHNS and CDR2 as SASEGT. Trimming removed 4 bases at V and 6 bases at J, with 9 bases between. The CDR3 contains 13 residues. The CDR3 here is CASSVDGDEKLFF. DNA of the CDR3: TGTGCCAGCAGTGTAGACGGGGATGAAAAACTGTTTTTT.

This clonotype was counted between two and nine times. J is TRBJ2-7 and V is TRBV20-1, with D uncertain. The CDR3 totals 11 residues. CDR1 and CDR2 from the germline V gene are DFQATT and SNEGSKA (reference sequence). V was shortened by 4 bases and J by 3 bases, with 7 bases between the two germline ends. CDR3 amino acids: CSAKYNYEQYF. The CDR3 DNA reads TGCAGTGCTAAGTACAACTACGAGCAGTACTTC.

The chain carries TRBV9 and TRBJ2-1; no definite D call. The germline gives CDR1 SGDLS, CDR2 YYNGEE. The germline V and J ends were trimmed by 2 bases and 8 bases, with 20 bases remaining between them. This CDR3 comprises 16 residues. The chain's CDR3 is CASSVVGSTFSDEQFF. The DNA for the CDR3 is TGTGCCAGCAGCGTCGTTGGGTCGACCTTTTCTGATGAGCAGTTCTTC.

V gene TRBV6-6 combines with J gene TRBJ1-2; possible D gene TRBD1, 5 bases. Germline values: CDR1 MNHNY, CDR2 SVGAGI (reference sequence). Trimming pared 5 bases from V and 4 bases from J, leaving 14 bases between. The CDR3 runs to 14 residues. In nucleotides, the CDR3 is TGTGCCAGCAGTACACCGAGACAGCGCTATGGCTACACCTTC. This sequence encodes CASSTPRQRYGYTF.

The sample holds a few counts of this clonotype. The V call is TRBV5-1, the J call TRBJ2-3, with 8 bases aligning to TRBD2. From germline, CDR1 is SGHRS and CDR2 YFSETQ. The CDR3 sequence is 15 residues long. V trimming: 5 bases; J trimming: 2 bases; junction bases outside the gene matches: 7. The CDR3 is CASRFRGGDTDTQYF. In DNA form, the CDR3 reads TGCGCCAGCAGGTTTCGGGGGGGTGACACAGATACGCAGTATTTT.

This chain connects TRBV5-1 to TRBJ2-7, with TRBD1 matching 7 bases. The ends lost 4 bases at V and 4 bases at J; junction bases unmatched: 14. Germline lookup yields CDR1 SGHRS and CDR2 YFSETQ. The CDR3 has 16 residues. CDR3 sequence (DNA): TGCGCCAGCAGCGTTTCCGTAGGGACAGACAGATACGAGCAGTACTTC. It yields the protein CASSVSVGTDRYEQYF.